Listed here are 9 T cell receptor beta chains from one sample, sequenced in a study of T-cell memory formation after mild COVID-19. TCRdb itself ran the 5' RACE reads through MiXCR, one entry per CDR3 protein. Among 450,000 or so distinct CDR3 sequences listed, around a quarter were seen once. Specimen: PBMCs or a T cell subset sorted from them (not recorded which). These receptors were taken from an adult woman who had mild COVID-19 (a few samples of this study predate the infection). Cell type and time point are not known.

In this sample, this clonotype turned up a few times. V and J are TRBV15 and TRBJ2-1; 9 bases fit TRBD2. The CDR3 is made up of 17 amino acids. Germline assignment: CDR1 LNHNV and CDR2 YYDKDF (reference sequence). J lost 8 bases, V lost 0 bases, and 11 bases had no gene match. The CDR3, as DNA: TGTGCCACCAGCAGAGATCGACATAGCGGGAGTAGGGATGAGCAGTTCTTC. Its translation: CATSRDRHSGSRDEQFF.

The rearrangement uses TRBV7-8 and TRBJ2-6; D possibly corresponds to TRBD1 (5 bases). The germline V gene encodes CDR1 SGHVS and CDR2 FQNEAQ. CDR3 length: 15 residues. V gave up 3 bases and J gave up 2 bases, with 8 bases separating them. As DNA, the CDR3 is TGTGCCAGCAGCTTGGGCAGGGCTGGGGCCAACGTCCTGACTTTC. As protein: CASSLGRAGANVLTF.

This clonotype was seen a handful of times. The genes are TRBV7-9 and TRBJ1-4; a possible D gene is TRBD1 (5 bases). Trimming removed 3 bases from V and 3 bases from J, with 17 bases in between. Germline lookup yields CDR1 SEHNR and CDR2 FQNEAQ (reference sequence). CDR3 length equals 17 residues. CDR3 residues: CASSLRDVGGPNEKLFF. The CDR3, as DNA: TGTGCCAGCAGCTTGAGGGACGTAGGCGGGCCTAATGAAAAACTGTTTTTT. Variable domain in full (rest from reference TRBV7-9 and TRBJ1-4): DTGVSQNPRHKITKRGQNVTFRCDPISEHNRLYWYRQTLGQGPEFLTYFQNEAQLEKSRLLSDRFSAERPKGSFSTLEIQRTEQGDSAMYLCASSLRDVGGPNEKLFFGSGTQLSVL.

This chain links TRBV12-3 or TRBV12-4 with TRBJ1-5, with D perhaps TRBD1 (5 bases). This CDR3 has 16 residues. Trimming cost V 3 bases and J 3 bases, with 15 bases left between them. CDR3 sequence reads: CASSFPPAGTNQPQHF. DNA for the CDR3: TGTGCCAGCAGTTTCCCCCCCGCAGGGACCAATCAGCCCCAGCATTTT.

Only a few counts were recorded for this clonotype. The chain combines TRBV10-3 with TRBJ1-2; tentative D call: TRBD1 (5 bases). This CDR3 is built from 13 residues. V was shortened by 4 bases and J by 3 bases, with 9 bases between the two germline ends. Germline V CDR1 and CDR2: ENHRY, SYGVKD. CDR3 region: CAISVAGHYGYTF. CDR3 DNA: TGTGCCATCAGTGTTGCGGGGCACTATGGCTACACCTTC.

The gene calls are TRBV29-1 and TRBJ1-2; TRBD1 aligns across 8 bases. The V segment lost 0 bases and the J segment 5 bases; nucleotides outside the gene matches: 11. The germline V gene has CDR1 SQVTM and CDR2 ANQGSEA. The CDR3 extends over 16 amino acids. The CDR3 region is CSVEDLEAGQGYGYTF. In nucleotides, the CDR3 is TGCAGCGTTGAAGATCTGGAGGCAGGACAGGGTTATGGCTACACCTTC.

This clonotype has a handful of counts. This chain joins TRBV7-2 and TRBJ1-2; no reliable D call. There are 13 residues in the CDR3. CDR1 and CDR2 (germline): SGHTA, FQGNSA. Trimming stripped 5 bases from V and 8 bases from J, with 15 bases between. CDR3 region: CASSQGPERGYTF. CDR3 coding DNA: TGTGCCAGCAGCCAAGGACCGGAGAGGGGCTACACCTTC.

This chain links TRBV20-1 with TRBJ2-7; 8 bases match TRBD2. The CDR3 totals 14 residues. Germline V gives CDR1 DFQATT, CDR2 SNEGSKA (reference sequence). Unmatched junction bases numbered 5, after V lost 0 bases and J lost 4 bases. Here the CDR3 reads CSAREEGTRYEQYF. The DNA for the CDR3 is TGCAGTGCTAGAGAGGAGGGGACTAGATACGAGCAGTACTTC.

The chain employs TRBV4-2 and TRBJ1-1, with D unclear. The V and J ends lost 5 bases and 9 bases respectively, with 10 bases between them. The CDR3 totals 11 residues. CDR1 is LGHNA, CDR2 YNFKEQ, per germline. The CDR3 DNA sequence: TGTGCCAGCAGCTCCCCCGGGCAAGCTTTCTTT. Translating gives CASSSPGQAFF.